The 21 T cell receptor beta chains listed next were all sequenced from one sample in a study of cytotoxic CD8 clonotypes in ibrutinib-treated CLL. Clones were read by immunoSEQ multiplex PCR, and TCRdb kept only the in-frame ones, dropping some. Here the sample spans about 56,000 clones, around 60% being singletons. The source material was PBMCs, sampled after 24 months of ibrutinib treatment. All receptors come from a human donor with chronic lymphocytic leukemia.

The rearrangement uses TRBV6-5 and TRBJ1-5, with D maybe TRBD1 (6 bases). The CDR3 has 16 amino acids. Trimming stripped 0 bases from V and 5 bases from J, with 14 bases between. Germline lookup yields CDR1 MNHEY and CDR2 SVGAGI. The CDR3 nucleotides read TGTGCCAGCAGTTACTCGTGGACAGCGAGGGATCAGCCCCAGCATTTT. Residues: CASSYSWTARDQPQHF.

The V and J genes are TRBV28 and TRBJ2-5; D is ambiguous. This CDR3 has 12 residues. Germline V lookup: CDR1 MDHEN, CDR2 SYDVKM. V was clipped by 2 bases and J by 5 bases, with 6 bases between them. The CDR3 spells CASSLIRETQYF. CDR3 nucleotide sequence: TGTGCCAGCAGTTTAATCCGGGAGACCCAGTACTTC.

The genes are TRBV7-8 and TRBJ2-1; D unclear. The germline CDR1 and CDR2 sequences are SGHVS and FQNEAQ. The CDR3 runs to 12 residues. Trimming cost V 7 bases and J 5 bases, with 9 bases left between them. The CDR3 spells CASTISHNEQFF. The CDR3 coding sequence is TGTGCCAGCACTATAAGCCACAATGAGCAGTTCTTC. The full variable domain, its missing parts supplied by reference TRBV7-8 and TRBJ2-1, is GAGVSQSPRYKVAKRGQDVALRCDPISGHVSLFWYQQALGQGPEFLTYFQNEAQLDKSGLPSDRFFAERPEGSVSTLKIQRTQQEDSAVYLCASTISHNEQFFGPGTRLTVL.

This clone came up many times. J is TRBJ2-3 and V is TRBV13; TRBD2 agrees at 9 bases. The length of the CDR3 is 16 residues. The V segment lost 8 bases and the J segment 6 bases; nucleotides outside the gene matches: 15. Germline V gives CDR1 PRHDT, CDR2 FYEKMQ (reference sequence). CDR3: CASGRLLAGLWDTQYF. The CDR3 bases are TGTGCCAGCGGACGGTTGCTAGCGGGGTTGTGGGATACGCAGTATTTT.

J is TRBJ2-3 and V is TRBV4-1; the D gene could be TRBD1 or TRBD2 (6 bases each). Trimming pared 5 bases from V and 3 bases from J, leaving 21 bases between. Germline V gene lookup returns CDR1 MGHRA and CDR2 YSYEKL. The CDR3 is 17 residues long. CDR3 nucleotide sequence: TGCGCCAGCAGCAGAGACAGGTCAAGCGGGCAAACAGATACGCAGTATTTT. Its translation: CASSRDRSSGQTDTQYF.

The chain couples TRBV6-6 to TRBJ1-4; D is unresolved. Germline V gene sequence: CDR1 MNHNY, CDR2 SVGAGI (reference sequence). This CDR3 spans 11 amino acids. V dropped 5 bases and J dropped 11 bases, with 9 bases sitting between them. Written as DNA, the CDR3 is TGTGCCAGCAGTCGGGCTGGGAAACTGTTTTTT. Translated: CASSRAGKLFF.

The chain carries TRBV10-3 and TRBJ1-6, with a possible D match to TRBD1 (6 bases). Germline CDR1 ENHRY, CDR2 SYGVKD. CDR3 length: 14 residues. The ends were cut back, 6 bases at V and 3 bases at J, with 9 bases in the middle. The CDR3, as DNA: TGTGCCATCAGCCAGGACAGCTATAATTCACCCCTCCACTTT. It codes for CAISQDSYNSPLHF.

This chain connects TRBV28 to TRBJ1-1; TRBD1 aligns across 7 bases. The germline gives CDR1 MDHEN, CDR2 SYDVKM. V trimming: 5 bases; J trimming: 6 bases; junction bases outside the gene matches: 12. CDR3 size: 15 residues. The CDR3 nucleotides are TGTGCCAGCAGTCCTAGAACAGGGGCCGCATCTGAAGCTTTCTTT. It is translated as CASSPRTGAASEAFF.

The chain has TRBV28 and TRBJ1-6, with 9 bases identical to TRBD1. Trimming took 4 bases from V and 3 from J; bases not matched to a gene: 10. The CDR3 totals 18 residues. Germline assignment: CDR1 MDHEN and CDR2 SYDVKM. CDR3 sequence (DNA): TGTGCCAGCAGTTCCCAAGTCCCGACAGGGGGCTATAATTCACCCCTCCACTTT. Translating gives CASSSQVPTGGYNSPLHF.

The chain couples TRBV19 to TRBJ2-3; TRBD2 matches at 13 bases. Germline V gene lookup returns CDR1 LNHDA and CDR2 SQIVND (reference sequence). Unmatched junction bases numbered 7, after V lost 6 bases and J lost 4 bases. The CDR3 runs to 16 residues. The CDR3 is CASSNRLAGGSDTQYF. In DNA, the CDR3 is TGTGCCAGTAGCAATAGACTAGCGGGAGGATCAGATACGCAGTATTTT.

This clone was seen a few times. This chain uses TRBV4-1 with TRBJ1-3; possibly TRBD1 for D (6 bases). Trimming stripped 2 bases from V and 1 base from J, with 12 bases between. From germline, CDR1 is MGHRA and CDR2 YSYEKL. The length of the CDR3 is 16 residues. CDR3 bases: TGCGCCAGCAGCCAACAAAGACAGGCATCTGGAAACACCATATATTTT. Amino acids: CASSQQRQASGNTIYF.

This clone is a singleton in its sample. The chain recombines TRBV4-1 with TRBJ1-5; 9 bases match TRBD1. Germline CDR1 and CDR2: MGHRA and YSYEKL. The CDR3 spans 14 residues. Losses at the gene ends were 4 bases for V and 6 bases for J; bases not matched to a gene: 4. CDR3 region: CASSPWTGAQPQHF. The CDR3 bases are TGCGCCAGCAGCCCTTGGACAGGGGCTCAGCCCCAGCATTTT.

The chain joins TRBV7-9 to TRBJ2-1, with D possibly TRBD2 on 5 matching bases. The ends were cut back, 5 bases at V and 4 bases at J, with 27 bases in the middle. The V gene's germline CDR1 is SEHNR and CDR2 FQNEAQ (reference sequence). CDR3 size: 19 residues. CDR3 sequence reads: CASSPGYGGYDVQYNEQFF. CDR3 nucleotides: TGTGCCAGCAGCCCGGGGTACGGCGGGTACGATGTTCAGTACAATGAGCAGTTCTTC.

The chain has TRBV30 and TRBJ2-7; 10 bases match TRBD1. Unmatched junction bases numbered 7, after V lost 3 bases and J lost 2 bases. CDR1 is GTSNPN, CDR2 SVGIG, per germline (reference sequence). The CDR3 is 15 amino acids. The CDR3 region is CAWSNTGTGAYEQYF. The CDR3 DNA is TGTGCCTGGAGCAACACCGGGACAGGGGCCTACGAGCAGTACTTC.

A word on this clone: The sample carries other DNA sequences with the same CDR3. The chain combines TRBV27 with TRBJ2-6, with D hard to call. V shed 3 bases and J shed 2 bases, with 2 bases lying between them. The germline gives CDR1 MNHEY, CDR2 SMNVEV (reference sequence). This CDR3 spans 13 amino acids. CDR3: CASSLAGANVLTF. CDR3 nucleotide sequence: TGTGCCAGCAGTTTGGCTGGGGCCAACGTCCTGACTTTC. The variable domain in full, with the rest retrieved from reference TRBV27 and TRBJ2-6, is EAQVTQNPRYLITVTGKKLTVTCSQNMNHEYMSWYRQDPGLGLRQIYYSMNVEVTDKGDVPEGYKVSRKEKRNFPLILESPSPNQTSLYFCASSLAGANVLTFGAGSRLTVL.

The CDR3 spells CASSVTSSGDYSYEQYV. DNA of the CDR3: TGTGCCAGCAGTGTTACGTCTAGCGGTGATTACTCCTACGAGCAGTACGTC. The rearrangement uses TRBV6-1 and TRBJ2-7; TRBD2 matches at 7 bases. V lost 4 bases and J lost 0; bases outside the gene matches: 12. In germline, CDR1 is MNHNS, CDR2 SASEGT. This CDR3 comprises 17 residues.

This rearrangement joins TRBV4-2 to TRBJ2-3, with 8 positions matching TRBD2. CDR3 length: 15 amino acids. Germline V gene lookup returns CDR1 LGHNA and CDR2 YNFKEQ. The V and J ends lost 4 bases and 5 bases, in that order; junction bases with no gene match: 8. CDR3 nucleotide sequence: TGTGCCAGCAGCCTAGAAGGAAGCGGGGGAGATACGCAGTATTTT. Translated: CASSLEGSGGDTQYF.

The J gene is TRBJ2-3, the V gene TRBV5-4; D might be TRBD2 (5 bases). The CDR3 covers 15 residues. Germline V lookup: CDR1 SGHNT, CDR2 YYREEE (reference sequence). V was shortened by 5 bases and J by 2 bases, with 15 bases between the two germline ends. DNA of the CDR3: TGTGCCAGCAGTCGGGGAATACTTGACACAGATACGCAGTATTTT. As protein: CASSRGILDTDTQYF.

V is TRBV5-1 and J is TRBJ2-2; the D is unclear. The CDR3 contains 13 residues. V dropped 5 bases and J dropped 2 bases, with 7 bases sitting between them. Germline values: CDR1 SGHRS, CDR2 YFSETQ. CDR3 in amino acids: CASRAPNTGELFF. The CDR3 nucleotides are TGCGCCAGCAGGGCCCCAAACACCGGGGAGCTGTTTTTT.

This clone was detected only a few times. The V and J genes are TRBV5-4 and TRBJ2-1, with 7 bases aligning to TRBD2. The V gene end was trimmed by 0 bases and the J gene end by 4 bases; junction bases not matched to a gene: 4. This CDR3 comprises 15 residues. Looked up from germline, CDR1 is SGHNT and CDR2 is YYREEE (reference sequence). The CDR3 bases are TGTGCCAGCAGCTTGGAACTAGCGAGTTACAATGAGCAGTTCTTC. Translating gives CASSLELASYNEQFF. The complete variable domain, with remaining parts taken from reference TRBV5-4 and TRBJ2-1, reads ETGVTQSPTHLIKTRGQQVTLRCSSQSGHNTVSWYQQALGQGPQFIFQYYREEENGRGNFPPRFSGLQFPNYSSELNVNALELDDSALYLCASSLELASYNEQFFGPGTRLTVL.

DNA for the CDR3: TGTGCCAGCAGCCCACAGGGCTTCGTAGATACGCAGTATTTT. Residues: CASSPQGFVDTQYF. This rearrangement joins TRBV7-2 to TRBJ2-3; a possible D gene is TRBD1 (6 bases). Trimming shortened V by 5 bases and J by 5 bases, and 14 bases separated the two germline ends. The CDR3 covers 14 residues. Germline lookup yields CDR1 SGHTA and CDR2 FQGNSA.